This note documents a single T cell receptor beta chain sequence. Its specificity is not known. The data belong to a study of PD-L1 blockade in urothelial cancer. Whole-study context: A median roughly 150,000 T cells were found in blood samples.

Findings and caveats of the study: Below-median pretreatment blood TCR clonality predicted better survival.

The assay was immunoSEQ multiplex PCR, and TCRdb's table has in-frame clones only and misses some. The table has roughly 20,000 clones, around 88% seen once. Germline V CDR1 and CDR2: SGHVS, FQNEAQ. The V gene lost 0 bases and the J gene lost 6 bases, with 6 bases spanning the gap. The CDR3 is 13 residues long. The chain joins TRBV7-8 to TRBJ2-1; TRBD1 might be the D (5 bases). Material: PBMCs, obtained around atezolizumab (anti-PD-L1) treatment. The TCR sequence derives from a man aged 50 to 59 with urothelial cancer. As DNA, the CDR3 is TGTGCCAGCAGCTTAGCCAGGGTCAATGAGCAGTTCTTC. Amino acids: CASSLARVNEQFF.